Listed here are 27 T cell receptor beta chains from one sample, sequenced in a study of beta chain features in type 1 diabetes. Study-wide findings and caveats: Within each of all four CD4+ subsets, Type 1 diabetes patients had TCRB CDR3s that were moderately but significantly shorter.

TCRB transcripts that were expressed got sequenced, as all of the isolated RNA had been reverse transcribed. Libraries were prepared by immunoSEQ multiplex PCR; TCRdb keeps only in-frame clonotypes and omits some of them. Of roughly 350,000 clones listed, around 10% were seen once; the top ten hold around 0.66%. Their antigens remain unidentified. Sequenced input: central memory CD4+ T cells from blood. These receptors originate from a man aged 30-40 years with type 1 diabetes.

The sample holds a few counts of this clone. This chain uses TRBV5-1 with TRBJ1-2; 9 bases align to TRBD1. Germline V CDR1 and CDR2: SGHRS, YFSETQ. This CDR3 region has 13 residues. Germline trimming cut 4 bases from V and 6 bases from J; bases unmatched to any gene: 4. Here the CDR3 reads CASSMRTGDGYTF. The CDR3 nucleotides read TGCGCCAGCAGCATGCGGACAGGGGATGGCTACACCTTC.

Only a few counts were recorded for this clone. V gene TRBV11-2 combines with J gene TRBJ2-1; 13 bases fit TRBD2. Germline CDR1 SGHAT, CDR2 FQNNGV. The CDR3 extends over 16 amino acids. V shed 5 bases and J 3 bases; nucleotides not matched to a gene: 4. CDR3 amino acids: CASSGGTSGNYNEQFF. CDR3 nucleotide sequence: TGTGCCAGCAGCGGAGGGACTAGCGGGAACTACAATGAGCAGTTCTTC.

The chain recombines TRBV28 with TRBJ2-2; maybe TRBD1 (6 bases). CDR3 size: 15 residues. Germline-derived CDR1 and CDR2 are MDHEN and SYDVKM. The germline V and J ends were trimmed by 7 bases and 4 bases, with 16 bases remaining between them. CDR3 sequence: CASISGELSTGELFF. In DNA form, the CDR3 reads TGTGCCAGCATTTCAGGGGAACTCAGCACCGGGGAGCTGTTTTTT.

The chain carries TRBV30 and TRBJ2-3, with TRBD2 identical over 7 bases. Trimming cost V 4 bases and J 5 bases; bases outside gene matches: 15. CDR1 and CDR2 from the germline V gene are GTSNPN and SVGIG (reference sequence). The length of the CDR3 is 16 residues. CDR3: CAWTPRGGIAGDTQYF. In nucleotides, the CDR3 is TGTGCCTGGACCCCGAGAGGAGGAATAGCGGGAGATACGCAGTATTTT.

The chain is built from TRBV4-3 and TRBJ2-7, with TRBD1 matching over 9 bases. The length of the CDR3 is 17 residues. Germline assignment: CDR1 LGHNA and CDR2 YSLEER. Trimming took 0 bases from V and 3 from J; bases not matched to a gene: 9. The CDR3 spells CASSQESTDRGGYEQYF. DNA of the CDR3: TGCGCCAGCAGCCAAGAGTCTACGGACAGGGGTGGCTACGAGCAGTACTTC.

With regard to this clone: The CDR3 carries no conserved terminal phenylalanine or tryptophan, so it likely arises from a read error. CDR3 sequence reads: CASSQAGTDSYEQYL. The CDR3 DNA reads as TGCGCCAGCAGCCAAGCCGGGACAGACTCCTACGAGCAGTACCTC. The chain recombines TRBV4-3 with TRBJ2-7; TRBD1 agrees at 7 bases. CDR3 length equals 15 residues. Trimming removed 1 base from V and 0 bases from J; junction bases left unmatched: 3. Germline V gene sequence: CDR1 LGHNA, CDR2 YSLEER.

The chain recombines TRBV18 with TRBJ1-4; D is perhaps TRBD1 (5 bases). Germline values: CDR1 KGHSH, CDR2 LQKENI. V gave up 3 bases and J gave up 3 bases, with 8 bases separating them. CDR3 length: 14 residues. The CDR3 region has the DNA TGTGCCAGCTCACCGGGGGATTCTAATGAAAAACTGTTTTTT. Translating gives CASSPGDSNEKLFF.

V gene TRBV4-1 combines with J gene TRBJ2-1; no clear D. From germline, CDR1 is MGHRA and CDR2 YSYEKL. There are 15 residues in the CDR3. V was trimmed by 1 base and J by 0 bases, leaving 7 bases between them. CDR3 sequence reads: CASSQGLLSYNEQFF. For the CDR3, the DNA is TGCGCCAGCAGCCAAGGACTCCTCTCCTACAATGAGCAGTTCTTC.

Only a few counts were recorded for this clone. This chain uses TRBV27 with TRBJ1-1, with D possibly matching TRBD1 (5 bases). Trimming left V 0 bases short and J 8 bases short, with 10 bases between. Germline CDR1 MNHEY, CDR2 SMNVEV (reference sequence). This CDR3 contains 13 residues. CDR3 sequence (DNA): TGTGCCAGCAGTTTATCGGGGGGAGTGGAAGCTTTCTTT. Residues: CASSLSGGVEAFF.

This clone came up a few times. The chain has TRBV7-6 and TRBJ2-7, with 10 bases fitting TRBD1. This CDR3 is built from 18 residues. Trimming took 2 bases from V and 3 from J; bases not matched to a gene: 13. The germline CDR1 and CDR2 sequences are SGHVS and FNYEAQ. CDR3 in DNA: TGTGCCAGCAGCTTACTCTCCCCCGGGACAGGGGAGATCTACGAGCAGTACTTC. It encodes CASSLLSPGTGEIYEQYF.

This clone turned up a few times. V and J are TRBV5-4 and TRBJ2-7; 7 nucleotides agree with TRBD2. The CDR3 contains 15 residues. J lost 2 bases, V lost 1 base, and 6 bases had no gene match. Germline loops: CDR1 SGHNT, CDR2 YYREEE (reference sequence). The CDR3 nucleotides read TGTGCCAGCAGCTTGAGTAGCGGGCCCGCCTACGAGCAGTACTTC. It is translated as CASSLSSGPAYEQYF.

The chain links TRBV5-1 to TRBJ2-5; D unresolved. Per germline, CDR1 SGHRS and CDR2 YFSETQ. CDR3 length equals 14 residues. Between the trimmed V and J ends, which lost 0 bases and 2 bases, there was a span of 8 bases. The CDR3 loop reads CASSLAGQQETQYF. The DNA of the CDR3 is TGCGCCAGCAGCTTGGCCGGGCAGCAAGAGACCCAGTACTTC.

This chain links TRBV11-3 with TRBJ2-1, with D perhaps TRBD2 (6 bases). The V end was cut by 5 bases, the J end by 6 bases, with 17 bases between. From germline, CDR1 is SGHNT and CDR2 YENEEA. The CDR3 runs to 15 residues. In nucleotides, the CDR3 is TGTGCCAGCAGCCGGGCGGGGCAGGATTTCAATGAGCAGTTCTTC. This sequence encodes CASSRAGQDFNEQFF. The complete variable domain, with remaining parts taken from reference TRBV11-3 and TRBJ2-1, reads EAGVVQSPRYKIIEKKQPVAFWCNPISGHNTLYWYLQNLGQGPELLIRYENEEAVDDSQLPKDRFSAERLKGVDSTLKIQPAELGDSAVYLCASSRAGQDFNEQFFGPGTRLTVL.

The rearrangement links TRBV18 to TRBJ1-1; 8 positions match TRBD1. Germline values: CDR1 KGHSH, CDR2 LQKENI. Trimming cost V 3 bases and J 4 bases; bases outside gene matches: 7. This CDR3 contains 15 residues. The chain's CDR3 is CASSPEDRASTEAFF. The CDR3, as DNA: TGTGCCAGCTCACCCGAGGACAGGGCGAGCACTGAAGCTTTCTTT.

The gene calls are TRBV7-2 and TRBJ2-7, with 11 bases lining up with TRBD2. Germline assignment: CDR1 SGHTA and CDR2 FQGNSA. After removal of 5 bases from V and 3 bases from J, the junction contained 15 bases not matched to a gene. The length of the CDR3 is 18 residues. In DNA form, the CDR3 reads TGTGCCAGCAGCCTTAGGACAATACTAGCGGGGGAACTCTACGAGCAGTACTTC. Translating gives CASSLRTILAGELYEQYF.

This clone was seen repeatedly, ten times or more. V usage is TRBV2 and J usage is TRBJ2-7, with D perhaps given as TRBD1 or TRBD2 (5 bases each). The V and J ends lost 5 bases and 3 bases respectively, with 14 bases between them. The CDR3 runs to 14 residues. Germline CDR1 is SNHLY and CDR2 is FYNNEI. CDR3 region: CASSWDAGDYEQYF. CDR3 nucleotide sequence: TGTGCCAGCAGTTGGGACGCCGGCGACTACGAGCAGTACTTC. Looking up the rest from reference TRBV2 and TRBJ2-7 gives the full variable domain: EPEVTQTPSHQVTQMGQEVILRCVPISNHLYFYWYRQILGQKVEFLVSFYNNEISEKSEIFDDQFSVERPDGSNFTLKIRSTKLEDSAMYFCASSWDAGDYEQYFGPGTRLTVT.

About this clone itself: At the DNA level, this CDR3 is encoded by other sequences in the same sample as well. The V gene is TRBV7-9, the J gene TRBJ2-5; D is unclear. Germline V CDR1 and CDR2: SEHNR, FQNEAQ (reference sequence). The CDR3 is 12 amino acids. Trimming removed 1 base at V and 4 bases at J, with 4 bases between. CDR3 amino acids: CASSLGRETQYF. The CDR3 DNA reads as TGTGCCAGCAGCTTAGGCCGAGAGACCCAGTACTTC.

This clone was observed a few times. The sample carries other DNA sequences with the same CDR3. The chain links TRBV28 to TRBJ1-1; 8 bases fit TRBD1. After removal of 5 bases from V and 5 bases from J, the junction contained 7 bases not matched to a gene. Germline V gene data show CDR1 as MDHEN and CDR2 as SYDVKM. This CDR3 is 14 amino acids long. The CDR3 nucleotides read TGTGCCAGCAGTACCCAGGGGGCGAGAACTGAAGCTTTCTTT. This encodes CASSTQGARTEAFF. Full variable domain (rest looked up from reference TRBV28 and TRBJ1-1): DVKVTQSSRYLVKRTGEKVFLECVQDMDHENMFWYRQDPGLGLRLIYFSYDVKMKEKGDIPEGYSVSREKKERFSLILESASTNQTSMYLCASSTQGARTEAFFGQGTRLTVV.

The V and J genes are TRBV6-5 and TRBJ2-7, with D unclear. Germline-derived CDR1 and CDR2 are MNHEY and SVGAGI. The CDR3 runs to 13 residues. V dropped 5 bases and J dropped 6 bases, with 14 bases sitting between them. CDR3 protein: CASSNLAMGEQYF. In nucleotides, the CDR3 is TGTGCCAGCAGTAATCTCGCTATGGGCGAGCAGTACTTC.

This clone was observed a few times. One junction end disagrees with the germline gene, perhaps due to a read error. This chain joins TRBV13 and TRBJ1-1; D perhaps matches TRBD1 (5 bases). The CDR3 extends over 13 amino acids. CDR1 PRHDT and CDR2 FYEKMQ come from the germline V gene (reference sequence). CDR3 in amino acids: CASRLDRNTEAFF. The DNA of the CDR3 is TGTGCCAGCAGGTTAGACAGGAACACTGAAGCTTTCTTT.

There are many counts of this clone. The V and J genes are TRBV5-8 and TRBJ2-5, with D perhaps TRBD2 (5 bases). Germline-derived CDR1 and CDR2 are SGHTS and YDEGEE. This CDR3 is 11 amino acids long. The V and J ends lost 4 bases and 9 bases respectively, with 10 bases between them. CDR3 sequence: CASSQTRAQYF. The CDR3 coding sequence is TGTGCCAGCAGCCAGACGAGGGCCCAGTACTTC. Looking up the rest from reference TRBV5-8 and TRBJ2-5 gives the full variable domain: EAGVTQSPTHLIKTRGQQATLRCSPISGHTSVYWYQQALGLGLQFLLWYDEGEERNRGNFPPRFSGRQFPNYSSELNVNALELEDSALYLCASSQTRAQYFGPGTRLLVL.

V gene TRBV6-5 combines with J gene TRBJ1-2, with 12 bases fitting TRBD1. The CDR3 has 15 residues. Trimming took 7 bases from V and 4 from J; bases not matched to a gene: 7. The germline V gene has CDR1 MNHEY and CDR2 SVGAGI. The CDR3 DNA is TGTGCCAGCAAGGGACAGGGGGCTAAAGGCTATGGCTACACCTTC. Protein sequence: CASKGQGAKGYGYTF.

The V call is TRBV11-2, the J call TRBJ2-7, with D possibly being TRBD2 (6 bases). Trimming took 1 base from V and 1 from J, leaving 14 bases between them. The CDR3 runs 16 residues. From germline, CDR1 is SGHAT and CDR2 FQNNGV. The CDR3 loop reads CASSLATGGKSYEQYF. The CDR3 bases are TGTGCCAGCAGCTTAGCCACTGGCGGGAAGTCCTACGAGCAGTACTTC.

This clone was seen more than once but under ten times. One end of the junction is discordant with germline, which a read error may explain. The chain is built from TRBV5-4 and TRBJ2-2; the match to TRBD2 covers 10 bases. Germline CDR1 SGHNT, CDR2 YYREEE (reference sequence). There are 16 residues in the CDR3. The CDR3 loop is CASSPDPSGSTGELFF. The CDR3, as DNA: TGCGCCAGCAGCCCCGACCCTAGCGGGAGCACCGGGGAGCTGTTTTTT.

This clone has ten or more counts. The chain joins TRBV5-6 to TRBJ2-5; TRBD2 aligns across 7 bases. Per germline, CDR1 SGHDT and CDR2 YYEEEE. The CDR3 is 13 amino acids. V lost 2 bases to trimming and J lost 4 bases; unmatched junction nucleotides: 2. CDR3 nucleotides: TGTGCCAGCAGCTTTCCGGGGGGAGAGACCCAGTACTTC. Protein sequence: CASSFPGGETQYF.

In DNA, the CDR3 is TGTGCCAGTAGAACAGGGGGCGCGAGCAATCAGCCCCAGCATTTT. Its translation: CASRTGGASNQPQHF. This chain connects TRBV19 to TRBJ1-5; 9 nucleotides agree with TRBD1. This CDR3 comprises 15 residues. Germline CDR1 LNHDA, CDR2 SQIVND (reference sequence). J lost 1 base, V lost 6 bases, and 4 bases had no gene match.

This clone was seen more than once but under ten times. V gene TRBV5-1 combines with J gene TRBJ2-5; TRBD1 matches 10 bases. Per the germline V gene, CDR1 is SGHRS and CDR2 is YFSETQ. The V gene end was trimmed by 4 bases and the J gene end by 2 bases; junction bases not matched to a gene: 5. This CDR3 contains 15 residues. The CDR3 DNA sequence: TGCGCCAGCAGCGATCCGGGACAGGGGCAAGAGACCCAGTACTTC. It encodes CASSDPGQGQETQYF.